This T cell receptor beta chain was identified in a study of CD8+ T cells in alopecia areata. The germline CDR1 and CDR2 sequences are SQVTM and ANQGSEA. The CDR3 is 13 amino acids. The junction had 11 bases not matched to a gene; V was cut back by 8 bases and J by 7 bases. RNA was extracted and reverse transcribed into cDNA as the sequencing template. Here immunoSEQ multiplex PCR was the method, and the copy in TCRdb shows in-frame clones only, minus some. The sample consists of about 210,000 clones, roughly 64% of them appearing once. Regarding treatment: oral pan-JAK inhibitor, 5-10 mg twice daily.

This sequence was found in a human donor with alopecia areata. This material consisted of CD4+ T cells sorted from blood, taken at week 4, from a patient treated with tofacitinib. This chain connects TRBV29-1 to TRBJ2-1, with 7 bases fitting TRBD2. CDR3 nucleotides: TGCAGCTCGCGAGCGGGGAGAGGGAATGAGCAGTTCTTC. Encoded protein: CSSRAGRGNEQFF.